The sequence of this TCR beta chain was determined in a study of T cell repertoires in cytomegalovirus infection. Study-level background: Epitope selection comprised recently identified HLA-C-restricted CMV epitopes and well-studied HLA-B-restricted CMV epitopes. Carrying CMV and the relevant HLA type showed in public TCR beta signatures.

Trimming pared 4 bases from V and 7 bases from J, leaving 10 bases between. This CDR3 contains 13 residues. Study-wide findings and caveats: Pooled public TCR beta family frequency picked out CMV carriers with the relevant HLA. Across the ex vivo response, the dominant clonotypes were HLA-C-restricted CMV-specific TCR beta clonotypes.

In regard to this clonotype: Its cognate antigen is unknown. A much larger clone sits a single nucleotide away, making a read error possible.

TCRdb itself ran the reads through MiXCR, one entry per CDR3 protein. This table holds about 71,000 distinct CDR3 sequences, 20% to 25% found once. The source was CD8+ T cells from cultured PBMCs, collected from culture after CMV antigen stimulation. The TCR comes from a human donor in good health (CMV status not recorded). Some clones in this sample may be carry-over from other donors' samples. J is TRBJ2-2 and V is TRBV12-3 or TRBV12-4; D is undetermined. CDR3 bases: TGTGCCAGCAGTTCTCTCTTAGGCGGGGAGCTGTTTTTT. This translates into CASSSLLGGELFF.